This passage covers 28 T cell receptor beta chains from one sample sequenced in a study of blood T cells in healthy people across ages. For the second PCR, which ran for about 7 to 12 cycles, a sample-barcoded 5' primer and a J-beta primer mix were used. MiXCR was run by TCRdb on the 5' RACE reads, yielding one entry per CDR3 protein. The sample consists of under 850,000 distinct CDR3 sequences, roughly 35% of them appearing once. The material sequenced was blood. These receptors all stem from a man younger than 35 in good health.

About this clonotype itself: A read error may produce the germline difference seen at one junction end. J is TRBJ1-1 and V is TRBV25-1; 8 bases map to TRBD1. Germline loops: CDR1 MGHDK, CDR2 SYGVNS. CDR3 length equals 14 residues. CDR3 DNA: TGTGCCAGCAGTGAACCATCCCAGGGGGCAGAAGCTATCTTT. Protein product: CASSEPSQGAEAIF. Together with reference TRBV25-1 and TRBJ1-1, the CDR3 gives the full variable domain: EADIYQTPRYLVIGTGKKITLECSQTMGHDKMYWYQQDPGMELHLIHYSYGVNSTEKGDLSSESTVSRIRTEHFPLTLESARPSHTSQYLCASSEPSQGAEAIFGQGTRLTVV.

This clonotype was observed at least ten times. The chain has TRBV4-1 and TRBJ1-1; D remains ambiguous. Germline V CDR1 and CDR2: MGHRA, YSYEKL. The V and J ends lost 0 bases and 2 bases respectively, with 10 bases between them. This CDR3 region has 15 residues. CDR3 nucleotides: TGCGCCAGCAGCCAAGATTGGGCAGTCAACACTGAAGCTTTCTTT. This translates into CASSQDWAVNTEAFF.

The genes are TRBV20-1 and TRBJ2-1, with D perhaps assigned TRBD1 or TRBD2 (7 bases each). The germline V and J ends were trimmed by 3 bases and 6 bases, with 18 bases remaining between them. In germline, CDR1 is DFQATT, CDR2 SNEGSKA (reference sequence). The CDR3 sequence is 15 residues long. CDR3 amino acids: CSARTHQGGGNEQFF. DNA of the CDR3: TGCAGTGCTAGGACACACCAGGGGGGGGGCAATGAGCAGTTCTTC.

Many counts were recorded for this clonotype. This sequence joins TRBV10-3 and TRBJ2-1; no reliable D call. Germline V lookup: CDR1 ENHRY, CDR2 SYGVKD. The CDR3 runs to 15 residues. Trimming took off 2 bases at V and 9 bases at J, with 17 bases between the two ends. DNA of the CDR3: TGTGCCATCAGTGAGACCCAGTCCCTCGTGGGTGAGCAGTTCTTC. Translating gives CAISETQSLVGEQFF.

This chain links TRBV20-1 with TRBJ2-3; 8 bases agree with TRBD2. V dropped 5 bases and J dropped 1; count of bases not matched to a gene: 5. The length of the CDR3 is 14 residues. Looked up from germline, CDR1 is DFQATT and CDR2 is SNEGSKA (reference sequence). The CDR3 protein is CSAFRTSRTDTQYF. The CDR3 DNA reads TGCAGTGCTTTCCGGACTAGCCGCACAGATACGCAGTATTTT.

The chain has TRBV3-1 and TRBJ2-1; unclear D gene. The ends were cut back, 4 bases at V and 0 bases at J, with 13 bases in the middle. The CDR3 is 16 amino acids. Germline loops: CDR1 LGHDT, CDR2 YNNKEL (reference sequence). In nucleotides, the CDR3 is TGTGCCAGCAGCCCGACGGCCCTGGACTCCTACAATGAGCAGTTCTTC. Amino acid sequence: CASSPTALDSYNEQFF.

This chain connects TRBV7-8 to TRBJ1-5; D is unclear. The CDR3 runs 18 residues. CDR1 and CDR2 from the germline V gene are SGHVS and FQNEAQ. The V end lost 1 base, the J end lost 0 bases, and 16 bases lay between the germline ends. CDR3 sequence: CASSLEPLGGDSNQPQHF. CDR3 in DNA: TGTGCCAGCAGCTTAGAGCCTTTAGGCGGAGATAGCAATCAGCCCCAGCATTTT.

In the case of this clonotype: The junction and the germline gene differ at one end; a read error may be behind it. The chain combines TRBV3-1 with TRBJ2-4; the D gene is possibly TRBD2 (6 bases). The DNA end favors TRBJ2-5, so the J call may be wrong. Germline V CDR1 and CDR2: LGHDT, YNNKEL (reference sequence). The CDR3 loop spans 17 amino acids. Written as DNA, the CDR3 is TGTGCCAGCAGTCAAGTCGGCTGGGGGGTAACCCAAGAGACCCAGTACTTC. Translated: CASSQVGWGVTQETQYF.

V gene TRBV25-1 combines with J gene TRBJ2-1, with unresolved D. V gave up 3 bases and J gave up 12 bases, with 9 bases separating them. There are 11 residues in the CDR3. Germline V gene sequence: CDR1 MGHDK, CDR2 SYGVNS. The CDR3, as DNA: TGTGCCAGCAGTGACCCGATCGGGCAGTTCTTC. It codes for CASSDPIGQFF. The variable domain in full, completed from reference TRBV25-1 and TRBJ2-1, reads EADIYQTPRYLVIGTGKKITLECSQTMGHDKMYWYQQDPGMELHLIHYSYGVNSTEKGDLSSESTVSRIRTEHFPLTLESARPSHTSQYLCASSDPIGQFFGPGTRLTVL.

The chain combines TRBV28 with TRBJ2-3; 10 bases are shared with TRBD2. V dropped 2 bases and J dropped 5; count of bases not matched to a gene: 7. CDR1 is MDHEN and CDR2 is SYDVKM in the germline V gene. The CDR3 covers 16 residues. The CDR3: CASSLLSGGAVDTQYF. The CDR3 region has the DNA TGTGCCAGCAGTTTACTCAGCGGGGGGGCCGTAGATACGCAGTATTTT. The variable domain in full, with the rest retrieved from reference TRBV28 and TRBJ2-3, is DVKVTQSSRYLVKRTGEKVFLECVQDMDHENMFWYRQDPGLGLRLIYFSYDVKMKEKGDIPEGYSVSREKKERFSLILESASTNQTSMYLCASSLLSGGAVDTQYFGPGTRLTVL.

There are a few counts of this clonotype. It may be a read error: a sequence one base away is much more abundant. V gene TRBV12-3 or TRBV12-4 combines with J gene TRBJ2-1, with D perhaps TRBD1 (6 bases). Trimming pared 5 bases from V and 10 bases from J, leaving 15 bases between. This CDR3 is built from 13 residues. This chain's CDR3 is CASSPGTSYEQFF. Here the CDR3 DNA reads TGTGCCAGCAGTCCAGGGACATCCTACGAGCAGTTCTTC.

Comments on this clonotype: A single base separates this from a much larger clone, so it may be a read error. V gene TRBV27 combines with J gene TRBJ1-2; TRBD1 is a possible D gene (5 bases). This CDR3 spans 15 amino acids. The germline CDR1 and CDR2 sequences are MNHEY and SMNVEV (reference sequence). CDR3 DNA: TGTGCCAGCAGCCCCCGGGACGGAACTAACTATGGCTGCACCTTC. It specifies CASSPRDGTNYGCTF.

J is TRBJ2-5 and V is TRBV10-3, with a tentative D call TRBD2 (5 bases). V was clipped by 0 bases and J by 3 bases, with 5 bases between them. Germline-derived CDR1 and CDR2 are ENHRY and SYGVKD. This CDR3 spans 13 amino acids. CDR3 protein: CAISESAEETQYF. The CDR3 bases are TGTGCCATCAGTGAGTCAGCGGAAGAGACCCAGTACTTC.

This chain joins TRBV6-5 and TRBJ1-1; 12 bases agree with TRBD1. The V and J ends lost 8 bases and 7 bases, in that order; junction bases with no gene match: 14. This CDR3 spans 16 amino acids. The germline V gene has CDR1 MNHEY and CDR2 SVGAGI. CDR3 amino acids: CASVNPRDRGQDEAFF. CDR3 nucleotides: TGTGCCAGCGTAAACCCCCGGGACAGGGGGCAAGATGAAGCTTTCTTT.

J is TRBJ1-5 and V is TRBV4-3; D ambiguous. The V end was cut by 3 bases, the J end by 6 bases, with 15 bases between. CDR3 length equals 15 residues. Germline-derived CDR1 and CDR2 are LGHNA and YSLEER. Written as DNA, the CDR3 is TGCGCCAGCAGCCAGGATAGAGACCTTCGTCAGCCCCAGCATTTT. Its protein product is CASSQDRDLRQPQHF.

This chain joins TRBV4-1 and TRBJ1-5; TRBD1 matches at 9 bases. Germline loops: CDR1 MGHRA, CDR2 YSYEKL. After removal of 0 bases from V and 7 bases from J, the junction contained 10 bases not matched to a gene. The CDR3 spans 17 residues. The CDR3 loop reads CASSQDGQGRVRQPQHF. The CDR3 DNA reads TGCGCCAGCAGCCAAGATGGACAGGGGAGGGTGAGACAGCCCCAGCATTTT.

This clonotype was seen repeatedly, ten times or more. The genes are TRBV4-1 and TRBJ2-3; 9 bases align to TRBD1. The V gene's germline CDR1 is MGHRA and CDR2 YSYEKL. The CDR3 spans 16 residues. The junction had 5 bases not matched to a gene; V was cut back by 0 bases and J by 4 bases. This CDR3 reads CASSQDTGQGADTQYF. In DNA form, the CDR3 reads TGCGCCAGCAGCCAAGATACGGGACAGGGTGCAGATACGCAGTATTTT.

This clonotype was seen a few times. The chain is built from TRBV5-1 and TRBJ2-7; 7 nucleotides align to TRBD1. Germline V lookup: CDR1 SGHRS, CDR2 YFSETQ. Trimming removed 4 bases from V and 0 bases from J; junction bases left unmatched: 7. This CDR3 region has 15 residues. CDR3 loop: CASSPGDSSSYEQYF. The CDR3 DNA reads TGCGCCAGCAGCCCTGGGGACAGCAGCTCCTACGAGCAGTACTTC. Full variable domain (remainder filled in from reference TRBV5-1 and TRBJ2-7): KAGVTQTPRYLIKTRGQQVTLSCSPISGHRSVSWYQQTPGQGLQFLFEYFSETQRNKGNFPGRFSGRQFSNSRSEMNVSTLELGDSALYLCASSPGDSSSYEQYFGPGTRLTVT.

This clonotype has a handful of counts. This chain links TRBV14 with TRBJ1-1, with D perhaps matching TRBD1 (6 bases). This CDR3 region has 17 residues. V was trimmed by 2 bases and J by 3 bases, leaving 19 bases between them. Germline V gene lookup returns CDR1 SGHDN and CDR2 FVKESK. CDR3 coding DNA: TGTGCCAGCAGCCAAACCGGGACTCGAGGGGGGTACACTGAAGCTTTCTTT. Translated: CASSQTGTRGGYTEAFF.

This clonotype was observed many times. This chain links TRBV15 with TRBJ1-6; no clear D gene. In germline, CDR1 is LNHNV, CDR2 YYDKDF (reference sequence). The CDR3 loop spans 15 amino acids. V was shortened by 8 bases and J by 0 bases, with 11 bases between the two germline ends. In DNA, the CDR3 is TGTGCCACCGGTGGATCAAACTCCTATAATTCACCCCTCCACTTT. Its protein is CATGGSNSYNSPLHF.

This clonotype came up a few times. The chain combines TRBV27 with TRBJ2-3; TRBD2 might be the D (5 bases). The CDR3 has 13 residues. The germline gives CDR1 MNHEY, CDR2 SMNVEV (reference sequence). The V end was cut by 5 bases, the J end by 3 bases, with 9 bases between. CDR3 sequence: CASSHGLTDTQYF. The CDR3 region has the DNA TGTGCCAGCAGTCATGGACTGACAGATACGCAGTATTTT.

V gene TRBV2 combines with J gene TRBJ2-1, with a tentative D call TRBD1 (6 bases). Judging by the DNA end, TRBJ2-7 fits better; the J call may be wrong. The germline V gene encodes CDR1 SNHLY and CDR2 FYNNEI. The CDR3 loop spans 15 amino acids. Here the CDR3 DNA reads TGTGCCAGCAGTGAGCGCAGGGGCTCCTACAATGAGCAGTACTTC. Translation gives CASSERRGSYNEQYF.

A note on this clonotype: A single base separates this from a much larger clone, so it may be a read error. The chain's CDR3 is CASSQDGVYGYTF. The CDR3 DNA reads as TGCGCCAGCAGCCAAGATGGGGTGTATGGCTACACCTTC. The rearrangement links TRBV4-1 to TRBJ1-2, with D unclear. The germline V gene encodes CDR1 MGHRA and CDR2 YSYEKL. Trimming shortened V by 0 bases and J by 5 bases, and 7 bases separated the two germline ends. The CDR3 has 13 residues.

Comments on this clonotype: The junction shows a germline mismatch at one end, possibly a read error. This chain joins TRBV13 and TRBJ2-6, with TRBD2 as a possible D gene (7 bases). Germline V gives CDR1 PRHDT, CDR2 FYEKMQ (reference sequence). CDR3 size: 15 residues. CDR3 nucleotide sequence: TGTGCCAGCAGTTTAGGGGGGGCTGGGGCCAACGTCCTGACTTTC. It codes for CASSLGGAGANVLTF. The full variable domain, rest sourced from reference TRBV13 and TRBJ2-6, is AAGVIQSPRHLIKEKRETATLKCYPIPRHDTVYWYQQGPGQDPQFLISFYEKMQSDKGSIPDRFSAQQFSDYHSELNMSSLELGDSALYFCASSLGGAGANVLTFGAGSRLTVL.

This rearrangement joins TRBV4-3 to TRBJ1-1; D ambiguous. V was trimmed by 0 bases and J by 10 bases, leaving 12 bases between them. This CDR3 is 13 amino acids long. The germline CDR1 and CDR2 sequences are LGHNA and YSLEER. CDR3 region: CASSQDGGGGAFF. DNA for the CDR3: TGCGCCAGCAGCCAAGATGGTGGTGGTGGAGCTTTCTTT.

The chain uses TRBV4-1 and TRBJ2-5; 10 nucleotides line up with TRBD2. CDR3 length: 17 residues. CDR1 MGHRA and CDR2 YSYEKL come from the germline V gene. Germline trimming cut 0 bases from V and 11 bases from J; bases unmatched to any gene: 15. CDR3 in amino acids: CASSQDGMGTSENEQYF. The CDR3 nucleotides are TGCGCCAGCAGCCAAGATGGTATGGGGACTAGCGAAAATGAGCAGTACTTC.

V usage is TRBV27 and J usage is TRBJ1-2; D might be TRBD1 (5 bases). The germline V and J ends were trimmed by 7 bases and 6 bases, with 18 bases remaining between them. This CDR3 region has 14 residues. Germline assignment: CDR1 MNHEY and CDR2 SMNVEV (reference sequence). The CDR3 is CASKRSDIGDGYTF. The CDR3 DNA reads TGTGCCAGCAAACGGTCGGACATCGGAGATGGCTACACCTTC.

This clonotype occurred once. This chain connects TRBV10-3 to TRBJ2-2; 8 positions match TRBD1. Trimming removed 5 bases from V and 6 bases from J; junction bases left unmatched: 2. This CDR3 contains 13 residues. CDR1 and CDR2 from the germline V gene are ENHRY and SYGVKD. The CDR3 here is CAISPQGAGELFF. The DNA of the CDR3 is TGTGCCATCAGTCCACAGGGGGCCGGGGAGCTGTTTTTT.